The source of this T cell receptor (beta chain) is a study of T cell changes during pregnancy in multiple sclerosis. Sequenced by immunoSEQ multiplex PCR; TCRdb stores in-frame clones only, minus some. The table lists about 68,000 clones, about 90% of them singletons, with under 3% in the top ten. V shed 5 bases, J shed 1 base, and the junction held 7 bases outside the gene matches. Germline V CDR1 and CDR2: SNHLY, FYNNEI. The CDR3 runs 16 residues. The sequenced sample was peripheral blood, obtained in the first trimester of pregnancy. The rearrangement joins TRBV2 to TRBJ2-1; 8 bases map to TRBD1. This clonotype was sampled from a female donor with multiple sclerosis, enrolled in a pregnancy study. The CDR3 loop reads CASSRHRGDSYNEQFF. DNA of the CDR3: TGTGCCAGCAGTAGACACAGGGGGGATTCCTACAATGAGCAGTTCTTC.